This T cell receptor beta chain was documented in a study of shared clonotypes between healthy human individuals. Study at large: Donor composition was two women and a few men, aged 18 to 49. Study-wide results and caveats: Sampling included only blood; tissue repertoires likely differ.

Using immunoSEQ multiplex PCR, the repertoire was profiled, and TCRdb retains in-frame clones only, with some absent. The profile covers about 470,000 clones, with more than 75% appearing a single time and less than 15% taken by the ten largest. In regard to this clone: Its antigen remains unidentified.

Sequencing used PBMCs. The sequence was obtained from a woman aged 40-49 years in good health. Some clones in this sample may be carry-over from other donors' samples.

The CDR3 DNA sequence: TGTGCCAGTAGTCCAAGGGGCAATAGCAATCAGCCCCAGCATTTT. Its translation is CASSPRGNSNQPQHF. V usage is TRBV19 and J usage is TRBJ1-5; possibly TRBD1 for D (5 bases). Germline lookup yields CDR1 LNHDA and CDR2 SQIVND (reference sequence). This CDR3 region has 15 residues. Trimming shortened V by 5 bases and J by 0 bases, and 11 bases separated the two germline ends.